This TCR beta chain was profiled in a study of T cell repertoires in cytomegalovirus infection. At the level of the study: Alongside well-studied HLA-B-restricted CMV epitopes, recently identified HLA-C-restricted CMV epitopes were also used. The public TCR beta signatures pointed to both CMV infection and matching HLA type.

MiXCR was run by TCRdb on the reads, yielding one entry per CDR3 protein. The data hold approximately 1,000,000 distinct CDR3 sequences, with 30% to 40% observed a single time. Per the germline V gene, CDR1 is LNHDA and CDR2 is SQIVND (reference sequence). CDR3 length: 13 residues. V lost 7 bases, J lost 4 bases, and 5 bases stayed unmatched. With regard to this clonotype: What it binds is not known.

Overall study results and limits: Dominant in the ex vivo response were TCR beta clonotypes restricted by HLA-C and specific for CMV. The study identified carriers of CMV plus the relevant HLA from cumulative public TCR beta family frequency.

This clonotype was obtained from a human donor in good health (CMV status not recorded). Some clones in this sample may be carry-over from other donors' samples. V usage is TRBV19 and J usage is TRBJ1-2; TRBD1 aligns across 8 bases. The sequences come from cultured CD8+ T cells from PBMCs, collected from culture after CMV antigen stimulation. The CDR3 DNA follows: TGTGCCAGTATTCCGGGACAGGCCTATGGCTACACCTTC. Encoded protein: CASIPGQAYGYTF.